This is a list of T cell receptor beta chains from one sample in a study of blood T cells in healthy people across ages. TCRdb itself ran the 5' RACE reads through MiXCR, one entry per CDR3 protein. The table lists some 730,000 distinct CDR3 sequences, approximately 22% of them singletons, with about 22% in the top ten. The sequenced sample consisted of blood. Receptors were obtained from a man between 70 and 80 years old in good health. Both conserved end residues are part of each CDR3. Each record gives: V gene, J gene, D gene, CDR3 length, clone size, CDR3 protein, CDR3 DNA. A D gene is named only where the DNA matches it firmly. Some rows mark clone size as missing; the rest say once, few, many or name a class of expanded clone.

TRBV7-6	TRBJ2-1	NA	15	few	CASSRVADTYNEQFF	TGTGCCAGCAGCAGGGTAGCGGATACCTACAATGAGCAGTTCTTC
TRBV3-1	TRBJ1-1	NA	15	NA	CASSQGPTVNTEAFF	TGTGCCAGCAGCCAAGGACCAACGGTGAACACTGAAGCTTTCTTT
TRBV12-3/TRBV12-4	TRBJ1-5	NA	13	NA	CASREGENQPQHF	TGTGCCAGCAGGGAAGGGGAGAATCAGCCCCAGCATTTT
TRBV18	TRBJ2-5	NA	18	NA	CASSPSQFPTAGGETQYF	TGTGCCAGCTCACCCTCCCAATTTCCGACCGCAGGTGGGGAGACCCAGTACTTC
TRBV7-2	TRBJ2-3	NA	20	many	CASSLSSLAILGPRTDTQYF	TGTGCCAGCAGCCTCAGCAGCTTAGCCATACTAGGACCCCGCACAGATACGCAGTATTTT
TRBV3-1	TRBJ1-6	TRBD1	15	few	CASTHRDSGNSPLHF	TGTGCCAGCACCCATAGGGACAGCGGGAATTCACCCCTCCACTTT
TRBV4-3	TRBJ1-5	TRBD1	17	NA	CASSQFLPGQGQQPQHF	TGCGCCAGCAGCCAATTTCTTCCGGGACAGGGGCAACAGCCCCAGCATTTT
TRBV21-1	TRBJ1-3	NA	14	few	CASSTETNGNTIYF	TGTGCCAGCAGCACAGAGACAAATGGAAACACCATATATTTT
TRBV5-1	TRBJ2-5	TRBD1	19	NA	CASSREGQPSRGLGETQYF	TGCGCCAGCAGCCGCGAGGGACAGCCATCTCGGGGTCTTGGAGAGACCCAGTACTTC
TRBV10-3	TRBJ1-5	TRBD1	13	few	CAIRGQSNQPKHF	TGTGCCATCAGGGGACAGAGCAATCAGCCCAAGCATTTT
TRBV10-3	TRBJ1-1	TRBD1	13	NA	CAIRDRSNTEAFF	TGTGCCATCAGGGACAGGAGCAACACTGAAGCTTTCTTT
TRBV12-3/TRBV12-4	TRBJ2-1	TRBD2	17	NA	CASSLGLAGTLYNEQFF	TGTGCCAGCAGTTTGGGACTAGCGGGTACGCTCTACAATGAGCAGTTCTTC
TRBV5-6	TRBJ2-4	TRBD1	16	NA	CASSPIGGAAKNIQYF	TGTGCCAGCAGCCCTATAGGGGGCGCGGCCAAAAACATTCAGTACTTC
TRBV3-1	TRBJ1-2	NA	19	NA	CASSQVRFRTAEANYGYTF	TGTGCCAGCAGCCAAGTCAGGTTTCGGACAGCCGAAGCTAACTATGGCTACACCTTC
TRBV7-3	TRBJ1-2	NA	14	few	CASSLNGDNYGYTF	TGTGCCAGCAGCTTAAATGGGGACAACTATGGCTACACCTTC
TRBV7-2	TRBJ2-7	NA	12	few	CASSTGLREQYF	TGTGCCAGCAGCACGGGACTGAGGGAGCAGTACTTC
TRBV29-1	TRBJ2-5	NA	13	few	CSADRAGVETQYF	TGCAGCGCCGATCGGGCAGGGGTGGAGACCCAGTACTTC
TRBV6-6	TRBJ1-2	NA	12	NA	CAGREGNAGYTF	TGTGCCGGCCGGGAGGGAAACGCGGGCTACACCTTC
TRBV7-2	TRBJ2-1	NA	14	NA	CASSLAGAGDEQFF	TGTGCCAGCAGCTTAGCGGGAGCCGGCGATGAGCAGTTCTTC
TRBV11-3	TRBJ1-4	TRBD1	15	NA	CASSRGTGEAEKLFF	TGTGCCAGCAGCAGAGGGACAGGGGAAGCTGAAAAACTGTTTTTT
TRBV3-1	TRBJ1-2	NA	12	NA	CASSQPDGGYTF	TGTGCCAGCAGCCAACCCGATGGGGGCTACACCTTC
TRBV7-2	TRBJ2-5	TRBD2	13	few	CASSWTRAETQYF	TGTGCCAGCAGCTGGACTAGGGCAGAGACCCAGTACTTC